This T cell receptor (beta chain) derives from a study of CXCR3-negative and CXCR3-positive naive CD8 T cells. UMI-labeled TRB cDNA libraries were prepared by 5' RACE. TCRdb reworked the 5' RACE reads into one entry per CDR3 protein, no DNA. This table holds about 92,000 distinct CDR3 sequences. The receptor was derived from a human donor in good health. Some clones in this sample may be carry-over from other donors' samples. Source material: naive CXCR3- CD8+ T cells from blood. Subset described: CD45RO-CCR7+CD27+CD95- naive CD8+ T cells lacking CXCR3 (TNR3-).

CDR3 sequence: CASSYGAQANYGYTF. The rearrangement joins TRBV6-5 to TRBJ1-2; TCRdb's D call of TRBD1 is untestable without DNA. The CDR3 runs to 15 residues. Germline CDR1 MNHEY, CDR2 SVGAGI.